Listed below are T cell receptor beta chains from one sample, sequenced in a study of CD8 T cells in Susac syndrome. TCRdb reprocessed the immunoSEQ multiplex PCR reads with MiXCR, giving one entry per CDR3 protein. Counted here are approximately 100,000 distinct CDR3 sequences, about 95% occurring once; the ten biggest clones make up approximately 0.093%. The sample comprised CD4+ T cells from PBMCs. The source is a human donor in good health. The CDR3 runs from the conserved cysteine through the conserved F or W. The D gene is left open where the match is weak. For some rows the clone size is stated as once, few or many, or as a class when expanded; others skip it.

J gene | V gene | D gene | clone size | CDR3 DNA | CDR3 protein
TRBJ2-7 | TRBV18 | TRBD1 | . | TGTGCCAGCTCCCTTAAACCGCGGGACAGGAACGAGCAGTACTTC | CASSLKPRDRNEQYF
TRBJ1-2 | TRBV19 | . | once | TGTGCCAGTAGTATAGCATCGAAACGCGGGAATGGCTACACCTTC | CASSIASKRGNGYTF
TRBJ1-2 | TRBV18 | . | . | TGTGCCAGCTCACCGCCGGAGGAGAGGCGTGGCTACACCTTC | CASSPPEERRGYTF
TRBJ2-4 | TRBV4-1 | . | . | TGCGCCAGCAGCCAAGATGGTCTGGGGGAATACTTAGCCAAAAACATTCAGTACTTC | CASSQDGLGEYLAKNIQYF
TRBJ2-2 | TRBV5-8 | . | . | TGTGCCAGCACTAAGTGGGTTTCCGGGGAGCGGTTTTTT | CASTKWVSGERFF
TRBJ1-2 | TRBV19 | TRBD1 | once | TGTGCCAGCCAGGGACAGGGAATTGGCTACACCTTC | CASQGQGIGYTF
TRBJ2-4 | TRBV6-1 | . | . | TGTGCCAGCAGTGAAGCATCGGGCAGCATCCTAGCCAAAAACATTCAGTACTTC | CASSEASGSILAKNIQYF
TRBJ2-7 | TRBV5-1 | TRBD2 | . | TGCGCCAGCAGCTTGGCTAGCGGGGGCCCCTACGAGCAGTACTTC | CASSLASGGPYEQYF
TRBJ2-5 | TRBV29-1 | TRBD2 | once | TGCAGCGTACGGACTAGTTACGCCCAGTACTTC | CSVRTSYAQYF
TRBJ1-1 | TRBV12-3/TRBV12-4 | TRBD1 | . | TGTGCCAGCAGTGGGACAGGTTGGAACACTGAAGCTTTCTTT | CASSGTGWNTEAFF
TRBJ1-1 | TRBV7-9 | . | . | TGTGCCAGCAGCTTAGCGCTGGTGAACACTGAAGCTTTCTTT | CASSLALVNTEAFF
TRBJ1-2 | TRBV3-1 | . | . | TGTGCCAGCAGCCCCGGGGACTGGAGCTACACCTTC | CASSPGDWSYTF
TRBJ1-5 | TRBV30 | TRBD1 | . | TGTGCCTGGAGACCTCACCAGGGACAGGGCTTTGTTCTGCCCCAGCATTTT | CAWRPHQGQGFVLPQHF
TRBJ1-1 | TRBV29-1 | TRBD1 | . | TGCAGCGTTGACGGGACAGGCTCCCTAAGGGCTTTCTTT | CSVDGTGSLRAFF
TRBJ2-1 | TRBV20-1 | TRBD2 | . | TGCAGTGCTCTAGCGGGGTACAATGAGCAGTTCTTC | CSALAGYNEQFF
TRBJ2-2 | TRBV5-6 | . | . | TGTGCCAGCAGCTTGGTAGAGGCCGGGGAGCTGTTTTTT | CASSLVEAGELFF
TRBJ1-2 | TRBV3-1 | . | . | TGTGCCAGCAGCCAAGATCGGAAGGGCTACACCTTC | CASSQDRKGYTF
TRBJ2-7 | TRBV30 | . | . | TGTGCCTGGAGCGCCGAACAGTACTCAACCTACGAGCAGTACTTC | CAWSAEQYSTYEQYF
TRBJ2-4 | TRBV5-1 | TRBD2 | . | TGCGCCAGCAGCCCTAGCGGGGGAGCCAAAAACATTCAGTACTTC | CASSPSGGAKNIQYF
TRBJ1-2 | TRBV3-1 | . | . | TGTGCCAGCAGCCAAAAGAGCTATGGCTACACCTTC | CASSQKSYGYTF
TRBJ2-7 | TRBV15 | TRBD1 | . | TGTGCCACCAGCAGAAACATACAGGGGTCCTACGAGCAGTACTTC | CATSRNIQGSYEQYF
TRBJ2-5 | TRBV6-2/TRBV6-3 | TRBD1 | . | TGTGCCAGCAGTACTCGACAGGGTGAGACCCAGTACTTC | CASSTRQGETQYF
TRBJ2-5 | TRBV28 | TRBD2 | . | TGTGCAGACGAAAGGGCGGGGGGGCTTCAAGAGACCCAGTACTTC | CADERAGGLQETQYF
TRBJ2-5 | TRBV27 | TRBD1 | . | TGTGCCAGCAGTAGGGACAGGGACCCACAAGAGACCCAGTACTTC | CASSRDRDPQETQYF
TRBJ2-1 | TRBV5-4 | TRBD2 | . | TGTGCCAGCAGCCTACCGACGGGCGGGAGGGCCAATGAGCAGTTCTTC | CASSLPTGGRANEQFF
TRBJ2-6 | TRBV20-1 | . | . | TGCAGTGCGCCCAGGTCTGGGGCCAACGTCCTGACTTTC | CSAPRSGANVLTF
TRBJ1-6 | TRBV12-3/TRBV12-4 | . | . | TGTGCCAGCAGTTCCAGGGATTCACCCCTCCACTTT | CASSSRDSPLHF